The clone carrying this T cell receptor (beta chain) was counted between two and nine times. The PCR employed 60 Vbeta primers together with 13 Jbeta primers. TCRdb's table, derived via immunoSEQ multiplex PCR, lists solely in-frame clones and lacks some. This table has 100,000 to 150,000 clones, around 77% appearing once. These data originate in a study of cytomegalovirus exposure and HLA in healthy donors. This CDR3 is built from 12 residues. V lost 5 bases, J lost 4 bases, and 9 bases lay in between. Germline V gene data show CDR1 as KGHSH and CDR2 as LQKENI. Sequencing input: PBMCs. This sequence joins TRBV18 and TRBJ2-7, with D tentatively TRBD2 (6 bases). The sequence derives from a male donor in good health and CMV-seropositive. The CDR3 reads CASSRDSYEQYF. CDR3 coding DNA: TGTGCCAGCTCAAGGGACTCGTACGAGCAGTACTTC.